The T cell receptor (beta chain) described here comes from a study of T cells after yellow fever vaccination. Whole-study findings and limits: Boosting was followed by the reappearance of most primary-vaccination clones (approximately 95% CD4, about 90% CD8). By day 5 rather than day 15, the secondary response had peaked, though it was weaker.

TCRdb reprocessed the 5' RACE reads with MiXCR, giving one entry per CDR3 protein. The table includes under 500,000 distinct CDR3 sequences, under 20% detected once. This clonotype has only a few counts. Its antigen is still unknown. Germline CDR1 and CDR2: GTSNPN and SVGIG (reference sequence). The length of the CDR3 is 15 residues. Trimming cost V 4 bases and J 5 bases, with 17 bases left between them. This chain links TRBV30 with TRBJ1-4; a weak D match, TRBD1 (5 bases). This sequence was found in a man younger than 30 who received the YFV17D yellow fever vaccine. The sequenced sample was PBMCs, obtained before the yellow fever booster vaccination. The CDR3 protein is CAWNSGVGKNEKLFF. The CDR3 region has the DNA TGTGCCTGGAATTCGGGGGTTGGCAAAAATGAAAAACTGTTTTTT.